Listed here is a single T cell receptor (beta chain). The clone's antigen remains unknown. The sample holds no much larger clone one base away, and base qualities are not on file. This sample was included in a study of shared clonotypes between healthy human individuals (TCRdb year 2020). At the level of the whole study: A few men and two women, aged 18 to 49 years, made up the cohort. For each donor, CD4 naive and CD4 memory were each given three plates, CD8 naive was given two plates, and CD8 memory was given one plate. Between about 0.85 and 9.5 billion PBMCs per donor were obtained by leukapheresis. Libraries were prepared and TCR repertoires were sequenced by different laboratories using diverse techniques, in order to increase sequencing depth and limit assay-specific biases. Blood TCR repertoires of five healthy adults were deeply sequenced to estimate repertoire size and the extent of clonotype sharing between individuals. What the authors observed across the whole study: Sharing across a handful of donors was observed for about 5% of naive CD4, over 3% of naive CD8, 2% to 2.5% of memory CD4, and less than 0.45% of memory CD8 clonotypes. Estimated clonotype richness was generally larger for naive than for memory subsets. Clonotypes shared by all four sorted-subset donors showed higher generation probabilities than non-shared clonotypes. Only blood was sampled, and tissue TCR repertoires likely differ from those in blood. Pairwise subsampling led to the expectation that sequencing depth would affect the degree of clonotype sharing among donors. The small number of donors limited the genetic and exposure-history diversity represented. Incomplete sequencing was indicated by rarefaction of sorted-subset datasets, despite the large sequencing depth.

Using the deep immunoSEQ assay, TCR CDR3 regions were amplified from genomic DNA by multiplex PCR. Extracted genomic DNA from each cell subset was distributed evenly across all wells of several immunoSEQ 96-well plates, and each plate was treated as a replicate. For sorted subsets, roughly 190 ng of genomic DNA, equivalent to roughly 33,000 T cell genomes, went into each replicate PCR. Purified libraries were quantified with a Qubit 3.0 fluorometer, sized on a Bioanalyzer 2100, and re-quantified with the KAPA Library Quantification kit. A separate single-read 150-cycle Illumina NextSeq 550 flow cell was used to sequence each immunoSEQ 96-well plate. As for the authors' bioinformatics: Because only junctional sequences without quality scores were contained in the immunoSEQ output, filtering matching that applied to full-length reads could not be performed. Sequences were annotated with PyIR, a Python wrapper for IgBLAST v1.9, and V/J genes and CDR3 were assigned using IMGT germline references. Reads with weak V/J assignments (E-value above 1e-6), missing CDR3, stop codons, out-of-frame junctions, or ambiguous translated residues were removed. V3J clonotypes were defined as sequences sharing the same inferred V gene, J gene, and CDR3 amino acid sequence. To compute the percentage overlap between repertoires, the number of shared unique clonotypes was divided by the size of the smaller repertoire. Repertoire richness was assessed with RTK rarefaction, the Chao1 estimator, and Recon v2.1 estimates of unobserved clonotypes. For all TCRbeta clonotypes obtained by the gDNA method from four donors, generation probabilities were computed with OLGA. TCRdb obtained this table from immuneACCESS and retained in-frame rearrangements with V and J assigned. These tables miss some clones; where compared with another copy, unresolved V genes account for less than half of the shortfall, and the remainder is unexplained. Clonal size and the V and J genes are those of that table, whereas D and trimming came from the DNA. A total of 600,000 or so clones appear in this sample, about 98% of them only once. The top ten constitute less than 0.35% of the sample.

CD8 naive samples were CD45RO-negative cells positively selected for CCR7, giving a CD45RA+CCR7+ population that excluded TemRA cells. Healthy HIV-negative adults with no recently reported acute infections or vaccinations were included as donors. Every donor was a Caucasian adult living in Nashville, Tennessee, USA. Blood was collected by leukapheresis, and PBMCs were isolated by Ficoll-Histopaque density gradient centrifugation and then cryopreserved in liquid nitrogen vapor phase. Analytical flow cytometry was used to check the purity and quantity of every magnetically sorted T cell population. From each sorted fraction, genomic DNA was isolated and quantified by UV absorbance on a Nanodrop 2000c. The CDR3 measures 17 amino acids from cysteine to phenylalanine. The kept DNA is CDR3 alone, 51 bases in frame from the first base. CDR1 and CDR2 are read off the germline V gene as SGHAT and FQNNGV. Trimming removed 3 bases from V and 2 bases from J, leaving 17 bases between the germline ends.

This receptor was identified in a man aged 30 to 39 in good health. Sequenced material: naive CD8+ T cells sorted from blood. In the paper's terms, the cell subset or site label means: CD45RA+CCR7+. The chain employs TRBV11-2 and TRBJ1-3; the D gene is perhaps TRBD1, from 6 matching bases. The bases are TGTGCCAGCAGCTTGACCTACTGGGACATCCCTGGAAACACCATATATTTT. The translation is CASSLTYWDIPGNTIYF.